This is a list of T cell receptor beta chains from one sample in a study of blood T cell repertoires in COVID-19. TCRdb keeps only in-frame clones here, not all; method: immunoSEQ multiplex PCR. The sample contains about 83,000 clones, more than 65% of which appear only once. The sample comprised peripheral blood. Every receptor here comes from a woman of 80 years or more with active or convalescent COVID-19. Each CDR3 is given with its conserved first and last residue. The D gene is left open where the match is weak. Clone size is not always given. Where it is, it says once, few, many or a class for expanded clones.

J gene	clone size	CDR3 length	V gene	D gene	CDR3 protein	CDR3 DNA
TRBJ2-1	.	15	TRBV9	TRBD2	CASSPSGGAGNEQFF	TGTGCCAGCAGCCCTAGCGGGGGGGCCGGTAATGAGCAGTTCTTC
TRBJ2-3	.	16	TRBV11-2	.	CASSLLRGSSTDTQYF	TGTGCCAGCAGCCTGCTGCGCGGGTCGTCCACAGATACGCAGTATTTT
TRBJ2-3	.	15	TRBV2	TRBD2	CASSRGLAGADTQYF	TGTGCCAGCAGTCGCGGACTAGCGGGGGCGGATACGCAGTATTTT
TRBJ2-5	few	11	TRBV14	.	CASSQVATQYF	TGTGCCAGCAGCCAAGTGGCGACCCAGTACTTC
TRBJ2-1	.	15	TRBV18	.	CASSPGQGENNEQFF	TGTGCCAGCTCACCAGGGCAGGGCGAGAACAATGAGCAGTTCTTC
TRBJ1-5	.	16	TRBV5-8	.	CASSFTREVSNQPQHF	TGTGCCAGCAGCTTTACAAGGGAGGTGAGCAATCAGCCCCAGCATTTT
TRBJ2-1	.	18	TRBV7-2	.	CASSLEGGVLPPYNEQFF	TGTGCCAGCAGCTTAGAGGGCGGGGTCCTCCCTCCCTACAATGAGCAGTTCTTC
TRBJ1-6	.	13	TRBV5-1	.	CASSFIYNSPLHF	TGCGCCAGCAGCTTTATCTATAATTCACCCCTCCACTTT
TRBJ1-1	.	14	TRBV6-6	.	CASSYSRGGSEAFF	TGTGCCAGCAGTTACTCTCGGGGAGGGTCTGAAGCTTTCTTT
TRBJ2-7	.	14	TRBV4-3	.	CASSPLQGGYEQYF	TGCGCCAGCAGCCCTCTACAGGGTGGCTACGAGCAGTACTTC
TRBJ2-3	.	16	TRBV11-3	TRBD2	CASSPTGGMSTDTQYF	TGTGCCAGCAGCCCTACGGGGGGGATGAGCACAGATACGCAGTATTTT
TRBJ2-5	.	15	TRBV5-1	TRBD1	CASSLAGDRLETQYF	TGCGCCAGCAGCTTGGCCGGGGACAGGTTGGAGACCCAGTACTTC
TRBJ1-6	few	14	TRBV15	.	CATSTSGGDSPLHF	.
TRBJ2-3	.	15	TRBV28	.	CASKGRGLGTDTQYF	TGTGCCAGCAAGGGGCGGGGGCTAGGCACAGATACGCAGTATTTT
TRBJ2-2	.	16	TRBV5-1	TRBD2	CASSLRPSGYTGELFF	TGCGCCAGCAGCTTGAGGCCTAGCGGATACACCGGGGAGCTGTTTTTT
TRBJ1-2	once	13	TRBV3-1/TRBV3-2	.	CASSEAGVRGYTF	TGTGCCAGCAGCGAGGCGGGGGTGCGTGGCTACACCTTC
TRBJ2-2	.	15	TRBV10-2	.	CASRRGGLDTGELFF	TGCGCCAGCAGGAGGGGGGGGCTAGACACCGGGGAGCTGTTTTTT
TRBJ2-3	.	18	TRBV4-3	TRBD2	CASSQASGGRTVGDTQYF	TGCGCCAGCAGCCAAGCCAGCGGGGGCCGAACGGTCGGCGATACGCAGTATTTT
TRBJ1-2	few	14	TRBV6-5	TRBD1	CASSYRTGNYGYTF	TGTGCCAGCAGTTACCGGACAGGAAACTATGGCTACACCTTC
TRBJ2-7	.	14	TRBV2	.	CASDTGEAGSEQYF	TGTGCCAGTGACACAGGGGAAGCCGGGAGCGAGCAGTACTTC
TRBJ1-2	.	17	TRBV4-3	.	CASSQNALGGTNYGYTF	TGCGCCAGCAGCCAAAATGCCCTGGGGGGGACAAACTATGGCTACACCTTC
TRBJ2-1	once	15	TRBV6-5	.	CASSAEARKGNEQFF	TGTGCCAGCAGCGCGGAGGCAAGGAAAGGGAATGAGCAGTTCTTC